This T cell receptor (beta chain) comes out of a study of T cells in Graves' hyperthyroidism and ophthalmopathy. Study information: Peripheral blood was acquired at first diagnosis, ahead of any therapy whatsoever. Notes on the study in general: Model output signaled ophthalmopathy a median roughly 6 months ahead of onset.

Details on this clonotype: What it recognizes is unknown.

RNA transcripts gave rise to amplified TCR beta CDR3 regions. The primer set for the first-round RT-PCR of the TCR CDR3 was HTBI. Each CDR3 protein gets one entry after TCRdb re-called the multiplex PCR reads with MiXCR. The table includes around 350,000 distinct CDR3 sequences, roughly 15% detected once. Germline V gives CDR1 DFQATT, CDR2 SNEGSKA (reference sequence). V was shortened by 3 bases and J by 5 bases, with 10 bases between the two germline ends. This CDR3 is 12 amino acids long. In making diagnoses, clinical symptoms, serum thyroxine and TRAb, thyroid ultrasound and orbital computed tomography were all used.

This chain joins TRBV20-1 and TRBJ2-5, with D perhaps matching TRBD2 (6 bases). This TCR was sampled from an older woman with Graves' ophthalmopathy. Sample: blood. This chain's CDR3 is CSASSGTETQYF. The DNA for the CDR3 is TGCAGTGCTAGTAGCGGTACGGAGACCCAGTACTTC.